This TCR beta chain was profiled in a study of T cell responses to AZD1222 COVID-19 vaccine. Study-wide background: Pooled together were second doses at about 4 or about 12 weeks.

Assay used: immunoSEQ multiplex PCR; TCRdb lists only in-frame clones, some missing. The data show more than 100,000 clones, 89% seen once. This CDR3 region has 17 residues. V was cut by 2 bases and J by 0 bases, with 11 bases left in between. CDR1 and CDR2 (germline): ENHRY, SYGVKD. A remark on this clone: The antigen is undetermined.

Regarding the study as a whole: Recipients of two AZD1222 doses showed rising Spike-specific TCR breadth and depth. Only 5 or 6 individuals given AZD1222 were seropositive at baseline. Across spike, vaccine-associated CD4 TCRs were found, dominant at 160-218 and 743-854.

The sequence was obtained from an adult in good health. The chain recombines TRBV10-3 with TRBJ1-6, with a weak D call TRBD1 (5 bases). Here the sequenced sample was peripheral blood, taken on day 0 of AZD1222 vaccination. The CDR3 DNA reads TGTGCCATCAGTGAGGGGGCGTCGAGCTCCTATAATTCACCCCTCCACTTT. It encodes CAISEGASSSYNSPLHF.